The clone carrying this T cell receptor (beta chain) was detected many times. MiXCR, run by TCRdb on the 5' RACE reads, gives a single entry per CDR3 protein. The sample contains tens of thousands of distinct CDR3 sequences, about 6.3% of which appear only once. The data stem from a study of early T cells in non-severe SARS-CoV-2 infection. Per the germline V gene, CDR1 is KGHSH and CDR2 is LQKENI. The CDR3 contains 15 residues. V gave up 0 bases and J gave up 9 bases, with 15 bases separating them. The V and J genes are TRBV18 and TRBJ2-1, with D uncertain. The receptor comes from an adult who was a healthcare worker with PCR-confirmed SARS-CoV-2 infection or an uninfected control (not recorded which). This specimen consisted of whole blood, obtained at baseline. CDR3: CASSPPESRLGEQFF. The CDR3 DNA reads as TGTGCCAGCTCACCACCGGAGTCTCGGTTGGGTGAGCAGTTCTTC.